This T cell receptor beta chain was recorded in a study of CD8+ T cells in alopecia areata. Germline V gives CDR1 SGHAT, CDR2 FQNNGV. This CDR3 has 16 residues. Trimming pared 0 bases from V and 10 bases from J, leaving 19 bases between. Extraction of RNA preceded its reverse transcription into cDNA, which served as the sequencing template. The data were produced by immunoSEQ multiplex PCR, yet TCRdb's version contains in-frame clones alone and is incomplete. In the table there are fewer than 250,000 clones, 30% to 40% of which are singletons. Remarks on this clone: Its antigen is currently unknown.

Study results and limitations: Relative to mice, TCR sharing across patients was less clear, a difference possibly HLA-related. Many expanded lesional clones stayed in scalp and blood while on tofacitinib.

Specified treatment: oral pan-JAK inhibitor, 5-10 mg twice daily. The sample here was CD4+ T cells sorted from blood, taken around week 31, from a patient treated with tofacitinib. This TCR was sampled from a human donor with alopecia areata. The chain couples TRBV11-2 to TRBJ2-1; D is possibly TRBD2 (6 bases). CDR3 nucleotide sequence: TGTGCCAGCAGCTTAGAAGGCTCGACTAGTCCTTACGAGCAGTTCTTC. Amino acid sequence: CASSLEGSTSPYEQFF.